The clone carrying this T cell receptor (beta chain) was counted once. Its target is unknown. Germline CDR1 SGHVS, CDR2 FNYEAQ. The ends were cut back, 5 bases at V and 3 bases at J, with 4 bases in the middle. The CDR3 totals 12 residues. The sample is drawn from a study of Ad26.COV2.S vaccination and SARS-CoV-2 variants. Libraries were prepared by immunoSEQ multiplex PCR; TCRdb keeps only in-frame clonotypes and omits some of them. In the table there are a few hundred thousand clones, 87% of which are singletons. Treatment denoted: around 19 received Ad26.COV2.S at low or high dose, single or two shots; several received placebo; per-sample allocation not given. Samples came from day 63 after the first vaccine or placebo injection. Study conclusions and caveats: Those who received the vaccine showed greater spike-specific TCR breadth than those given placebo.

Sample: peripheral blood, taken in a trial of Ad26.COV2.S vaccine versus placebo. The clonotype originates from a person between 18 and 65 years old who received the Ad26.COV2.S COVID-19 vaccine or a placebo. This chain links TRBV7-6 with TRBJ2-2; D not certain. The CDR3: CASSPYTGELFF. The CDR3 DNA follows: TGTGCCAGCAGCCCCTACACCGGGGAGCTGTTTTTT.